The rows below give T cell receptor beta chains drawn from one sample of a study of CD8+ T cells in alopecia areata. Produced via immunoSEQ multiplex PCR; TCRdb's table is partial and in-frame only. In the table there are around 4,100 clones, 69% of which are singletons. The source material was skin, sampled at week 24, from a patient treated with tofacitinib. All receptors derive from a human donor with alopecia areata. The CDR3 runs from the conserved cysteine through the conserved F or W. The D gene is left open where the match is weak. The size entry is marked missing in some rows and otherwise reads once, few, many or a size class.

V	J	size	D	DNA	CDR3
TRBV18	TRBJ2-3	few	TRBD2	TGTGCCAGCTCACCGCCCTGGGGGCAGGCGGGAGGGCTTCGACCAGATACGCAGTATTTT	CASSPPWGQAGGLRPDTQYF
TRBV4-1	TRBJ2-6	few	TRBD1	TGCGCCAGCAGCCTGGGACAGGGGAGCTCTGGGGCCAACGTCCTGACTTTC	CASSLGQGSSGANVLTF
TRBV5-4	TRBJ2-5	NA	NA	TGTGCCAGCAGCTCCGCGGGGTCCTGGGGGGAGACCCAGTACTTC	CASSSAGSWGETQYF
TRBV13	TRBJ2-3	once	TRBD2	TGTGCCAGCAGCCCCCGACGGGAGGGCCGGGATACGCAGTATTTT	CASSPRREGRDTQYF
TRBV7-3	TRBJ2-1	NA	NA	TGTGCCAGCAGCTTAAGCGGGACAATATACAATGAGCAGTTCTTC	CASSLSGTIYNEQFF
TRBV11-2	TRBJ2-5	NA	TRBD1	TGTGCCAGCAGCTTAGAACCGGGACAGGGCGCGACCCAGTACTTC	CASSLEPGQGATQYF
TRBV7-3	TRBJ2-3	NA	NA	TGTGCCAGCAGCAACCAGAGGGGGGATACGCAGTATTTT	CASSNQRGDTQYF
TRBV7-9	TRBJ2-2	hyperexpanded	TRBD2	TGTGCCAGCAGCCGGACTAGCGGGACCACCGGGGAGCTGTTTTTT	CASSRTSGTTGELFF
TRBV6-4	TRBJ2-1	NA	TRBD2	TGTGCCAGCAGTGACTCGACTAGCGGGGATTCAATTGAGCAGTTCTTC	CASSDSTSGDSIEQFF
TRBV9	TRBJ2-1	few	TRBD2	TGTGCCAGCAGCAGCGGGGCAGGCTACAATGAGCAGTTCTTC	CASSSGAGYNEQFF
TRBV7-2	TRBJ2-5	NA	TRBD2	TGTGCCAGCAGCCGGACTAGCGGGAGGCCCGAAGAGACCCAGTACTTC	CASSRTSGRPEETQYF
TRBV29-1	TRBJ1-2	NA	NA	TGCAGCGTTGCCACCCTACGGTCTGGCTACACCTTC	CSVATLRSGYTF
TRBV5-6	TRBJ1-2	NA	NA	TGTGCCAGCAGCTTGGCCCTAACGGGGGTTTATGGCTACACCTTC	CASSLALTGVYGYTF
TRBV2	TRBJ2-1	NA	TRBD2	TGTGCCAGCAGACTGGGGGGAGGGACCTACAATGAGCAGTTCTTC	CASRLGGGTYNEQFF
TRBV29-1	TRBJ2-7	few	TRBD1	TGCAGCGTTGGGACAGGATGGGGCGAGCAGTACTTC	CSVGTGWGEQYF
TRBV19	TRBJ1-5	NA	TRBD1	TGTGCCAGTAGTATTCTCGGGACAGCACGCAATCAGCCCCAGCATTTT	CASSILGTARNQPQHF